This is a list of T cell receptor beta chains from one sample in a study of blood T cells in healthy people across ages. From the 5' RACE reads, TCRdb called clonotypes with MiXCR, one entry per CDR3 protein. The sample lists about 640,000 distinct CDR3 sequences, roughly 50% seen once, with approximately 40% in the top ten. Sequencing input: blood. The origin of the receptors is a man aged 55 to 70 in good health. The CDR3 runs from the conserved cysteine through the conserved F or W. D genes are given only for firm matches. Expanded clones are given a class, and other clones once, few, many or no size at all.

j_call clone_size v_call d_call cdr3_aa cdr3_nt
TRBJ2-3 NA TRBV12-3/TRBV12-4 NA CAGSLNRRSDTQYF TGTGCCGGCAGTTTAAACAGGAGGTCGGATACGCAGTATTTT
TRBJ2-7 NA TRBV19 NA CATSGARGLVEQYF TGTGCCACCTCGGGGGCCCGAGGTCTTGTCGAGCAGTACTTC
TRBJ2-5 once TRBV18 NA CASPPWTEETQYF TGTGCCAGCCCCCCCTGGACGGAAGAGACCCAGTACTTC
TRBJ2-1 NA TRBV20-1 NA CSARGGGALRFF TGCAGTGCTAGGGGCGGGGGCGCCTTGCGGTTCTTC
TRBJ1-6 few TRBV12-3/TRBV12-4 TRBD1 CASTPTGTVGSPLHF TGTGCCAGCACTCCTACCGGGACAGTCGGCTCACCCCTCCACTTT
TRBJ2-1 NA TRBV20-1 NA CSAIDNEQFF TGCAGTGCTATCGACAATGAGCAGTTCTTC
TRBJ1-1 NA TRBV5-1 NA CASSGTGRLNTEAFF TGCGCCAGCAGCGGCACGGGACGGCTGAACACTGAAGCTTTCTTT
TRBJ2-1 NA TRBV18 NA CASSRTSQGINEQFF TGTGCCAGCTCACGAACCTCCCAGGGTATCAATGAGCAGTTCTTC
TRBJ2-1 NA TRBV6-5 NA CASSSARGIYNEQFF TGTGCCAGCAGTTCCGCCCGCGGGATCTACAATGAGCAGTTCTTC
TRBJ2-3 NA TRBV20-1 NA CSGDGGYTDTQYF TGCAGTGGGGACGGAGGCTACACAGATACGCAGTATTTT
TRBJ1-6 once TRBV29-1 TRBD1 CSVRDRGDSPLHF TGCAGCGTCCGGGACAGGGGGGATTCACCCCTCCACTTT
TRBJ1-2 NA TRBV12-3/TRBV12-4 TRBD1 CASSGPGQGYGGYTF TGTGCCAGCAGTGGACCGGGACAGGGGTATGGTGGCTACACCTTC
TRBJ2-5 NA TRBV9 NA CASSFSDQETQYF TGTGCCAGCAGCTTCAGTGACCAAGAGACCCAGTACTTC
TRBJ1-2 NA TRBV9 TRBD1 CASSPRPGQGNGYTF TGTGCCAGCAGCCCGAGACCGGGACAGGGGAATGGCTACACCTTC
TRBJ2-7 few TRBV6-6 NA CASSYAGASSYEQYF TGTGCCAGCAGTTATGCGGGGGCCAGCTCCTACGAGCAGTACTTC
TRBJ1-4 few TRBV6-5 NA CASSPEGLDEKLFF TGTGCCAGCAGTCCCGAGGGACTAGATGAAAAACTGTTTTTT
TRBJ1-2 NA TRBV2 NA CASRRDNNYGYTF TGTGCCAGCAGACGGGACAATAACTATGGCTACACCTTC
TRBJ2-1 few TRBV2 NA CASSEAKGYEQFF TGTGCCAGCAGTGAAGCGAAGGGTTATGAGCAGTTCTTC
TRBJ1-2 few TRBV7-9 NA CASSFPGDGYTF TGTGCCAGCAGCTTTCCGGGAGATGGCTACACCTTC
TRBJ2-3 NA TRBV20-1 NA CSLTGGRSDTQYF TGCAGTTTAACCGGGGGGCGGTCAGATACGCAGTATTTT
TRBJ2-7 NA TRBV20-1 TRBD2 CSALGGLAGKRYEQYF TGCAGTGCCCTGGGAGGACTAGCGGGCAAACGATACGAGCAGTACTTC
TRBJ2-1 NA TRBV29-1 NA CSVDRGGTQFF TGCAGCGTTGATAGGGGGGGGACCCAGTTCTTC
TRBJ1-5 NA TRBV5-1 NA CASSLGSGRGQPQHF TGCGCCAGCAGCTTGGGATCGGGGAGGGGTCAGCCCCAGCATTTT
TRBJ2-7 NA TRBV5-1 NA CVSAPSRGRSYEQYF TGCGTCAGCGCTCCGAGTAGGGGACGGAGTTACGAGCAGTACTTC
TRBJ2-3 NA TRBV7-2 NA CASDHTDLRSPDTQYF TGTGCCAGCGACCATACTGACTTGCGAAGCCCAGATACGCAGTATTTT
TRBJ1-2 few TRBV7-2 TRBD1 CASSLGQGVGGYTF TGTGCCAGCAGCTTAGGACAGGGGGTCGGAGGCTACACCTTC
TRBJ2-7 NA TRBV3-1 TRBD2 CASSQGAGETHEQYF TGTGCCAGCAGCCAAGGAGCGGGAGAAACCCACGAGCAGTACTTC
TRBJ1-2 NA TRBV20-1 TRBD1 CSARDQTGFGYTF TGCAGTGCTAGAGATCAGACAGGGTTCGGCTACACCTTC
TRBJ1-6 few TRBV11-2 NA CASSLSGRDSPLHF TGTGCCAGCAGCTTATCGGGGCGCGATTCACCCCTCCACTTT
TRBJ2-5 NA TRBV20-1 NA CSASAGETQYF TGCAGTGCTAGCGCGGGTGAGACCCAGTACTTC
TRBJ2-3 few TRBV4-2 NA CASSQGSGSDTQYF TGTGCCAGCAGCCAAGGCTCAGGGTCGGATACGCAGTATTTT
TRBJ2-2 few TRBV7-2 NA CASSLVSNLPTGELFF TGTGCCAGCAGCTTAGTTAGCAACCTCCCCACCGGGGAGCTGTTTTTT
TRBJ2-5 NA TRBV3-1 NA CASSQDPSWETQYF TGTGCCAGCAGCCAAGACCCTAGCTGGGAGACCCAGTACTTC
TRBJ2-3 once TRBV7-9 NA CASSLASQLEPDTQYF TGTGCCAGCAGCTTAGCGTCCCAGTTGGAGCCAGATACGCAGTATTTT
TRBJ2-7 NA TRBV20-1 NA CSVIGGDGYEQYF TGCAGTGTCATAGGGGGGGATGGCTACGAGCAGTACTTC
TRBJ1-2 NA TRBV29-1 NA CSVGDGGRPGYTF TGCAGCGTTGGGGACGGGGGGCGTCCGGGCTACACCTTC
TRBJ1-5 NA TRBV28 NA CASSGGMGQPQHF TGTGCCAGCAGTGGGGGGATGGGTCAGCCCCAGCATTTT
TRBJ2-2 NA TRBV11-3 NA CASSLDSGGGASGTGELFF TGTGCCAGCAGCTTAGATTCCGGAGGGGGCGCCTCGGGCACCGGGGAGCTGTTTTTT
TRBJ2-3 NA TRBV6-6 NA CAIHRAGDTQYF TGTGCCATACACAGGGCTGGAGATACGCAGTATTTT
TRBJ2-5 NA TRBV7-2 TRBD1 CASSRRDRETQYF TGTGCCAGCAGCCGCCGGGACAGGGAGACCCAGTACTTC
TRBJ2-7 NA TRBV21-1 NA CASSKVWTRTEHYEQYF TGTGCCAGCAGCAAAGTATGGACGAGGACGGAGCACTACGAGCAGTACTTC
TRBJ1-2 NA TRBV28 TRBD1 CATSSGDRNYGYTF TGTGCCACCTCATCCGGGGACAGGAACTATGGCTACACCTTC
TRBJ2-1 NA TRBV6-2/TRBV6-3 NA CASSYQVETQFF TGTGCCAGCAGTTACCAGGTGGAGACCCAGTTCTTC
TRBJ2-2 NA TRBV2 NA CASTLDRGARVELFF TGTGCCAGCACCCTAGACCGGGGTGCTAGGGTGGAGCTGTTTTTT
TRBJ2-5 NA TRBV5-5 NA CASSFGRASLQETQYF TGTGCCAGCAGCTTCGGCCGGGCCAGTCTGCAAGAGACCCAGTACTTC
TRBJ2-7 few TRBV4-1 TRBD1 CASSQRDSEPYEQYF TGCGCCAGCAGCCAAAGGGACAGCGAACCCTACGAGCAGTACTTC
TRBJ2-1 few TRBV20-1 TRBD2 CSANSGGYNEQFF TGCAGTGCTAATAGCGGGGGGTACAATGAGCAGTTCTTC
TRBJ2-4 NA TRBV4-1 TRBD1 CASSLQGAGDIQYF TGCGCCAGCAGCTTACAGGGGGCTGGGGACATTCAGTACTTC